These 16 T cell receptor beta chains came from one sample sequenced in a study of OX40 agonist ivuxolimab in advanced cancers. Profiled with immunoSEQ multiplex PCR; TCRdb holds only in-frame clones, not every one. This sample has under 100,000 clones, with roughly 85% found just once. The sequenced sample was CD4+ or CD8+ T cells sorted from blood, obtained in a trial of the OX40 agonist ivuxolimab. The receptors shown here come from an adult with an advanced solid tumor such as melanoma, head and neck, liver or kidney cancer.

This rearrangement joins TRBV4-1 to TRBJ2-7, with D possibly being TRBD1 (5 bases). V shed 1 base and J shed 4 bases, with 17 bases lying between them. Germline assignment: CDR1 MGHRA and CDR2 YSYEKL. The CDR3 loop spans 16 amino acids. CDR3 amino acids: CASSQGQGMDGYEQYF. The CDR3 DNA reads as TGCGCCAGCAGCCAAGGGCAGGGTATGGACGGATACGAGCAGTACTTC.

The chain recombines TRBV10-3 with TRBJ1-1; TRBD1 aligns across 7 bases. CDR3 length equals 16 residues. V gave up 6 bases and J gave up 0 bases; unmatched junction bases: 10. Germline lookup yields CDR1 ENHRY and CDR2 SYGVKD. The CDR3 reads CAIRTPPGQMNTEAFF. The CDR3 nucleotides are TGTGCCATCAGGACCCCTCCGGGACAGATGAACACTGAAGCTTTCTTT.

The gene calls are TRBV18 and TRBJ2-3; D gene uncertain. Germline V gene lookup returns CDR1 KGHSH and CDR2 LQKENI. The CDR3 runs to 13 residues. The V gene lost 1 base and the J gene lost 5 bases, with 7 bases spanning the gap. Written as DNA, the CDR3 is TGTGCCAGCTCACCACGGCAGATAGATACGCAGTATTTT. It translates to CASSPRQIDTQYF.

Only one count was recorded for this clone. The chain's CDR3 is CASGLLGQGRNEQFF. In DNA, the CDR3 is TGTGCTAGTGGTTTGTTGGGACAGGGTAGAAATGAGCAGTTCTTC. J is TRBJ2-1 and V is TRBV12-5; 9 bases match TRBD1. The CDR3 is made up of 15 amino acids. Trimming cost V 2 bases and J 7 bases; bases outside gene matches: 6. CDR1 is LGHNT and CDR2 is FRNRAP in the germline V gene.

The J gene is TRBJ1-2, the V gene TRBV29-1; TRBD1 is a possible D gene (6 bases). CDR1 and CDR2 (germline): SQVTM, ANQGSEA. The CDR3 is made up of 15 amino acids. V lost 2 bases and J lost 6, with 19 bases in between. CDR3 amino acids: CSVERSGAATHGYTF. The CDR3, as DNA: TGCAGCGTTGAAAGGTCGGGGGCAGCGACACATGGCTACACCTTC.

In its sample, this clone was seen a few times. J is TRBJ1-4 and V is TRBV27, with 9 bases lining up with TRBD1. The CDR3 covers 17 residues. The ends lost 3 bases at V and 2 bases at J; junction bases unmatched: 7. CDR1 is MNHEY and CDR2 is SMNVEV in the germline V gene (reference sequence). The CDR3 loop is CASSLLGQGKTNEKLFF. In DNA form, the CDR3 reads TGTGCCAGCAGTTTGTTGGGACAGGGAAAGACTAATGAAAAACTGTTTTTT.

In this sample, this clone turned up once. The CDR3 DNA is TGCGCCAGCAGCCTCGCTGGGACTTCCATCAACGAGCAGTACTTC. This sequence encodes CASSLAGTSINEQYF. The rearrangement joins TRBV5-1 to TRBJ2-5, with D maybe TRBD2 (6 bases). TRBJ2-7 explains the end of the DNA better; the J call may be wrong. Germline values: CDR1 SGHRS, CDR2 YFSETQ. The CDR3 loop spans 15 amino acids.

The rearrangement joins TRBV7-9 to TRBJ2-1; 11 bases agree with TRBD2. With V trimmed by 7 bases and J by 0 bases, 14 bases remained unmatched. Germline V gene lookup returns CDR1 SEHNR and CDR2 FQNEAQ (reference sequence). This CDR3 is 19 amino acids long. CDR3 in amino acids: CASIEGSLAGGSSYNEQFF. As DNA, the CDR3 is TGTGCCAGCATCGAGGGGTCCCTAGCGGGGGGTTCCTCCTACAATGAGCAGTTCTTC.

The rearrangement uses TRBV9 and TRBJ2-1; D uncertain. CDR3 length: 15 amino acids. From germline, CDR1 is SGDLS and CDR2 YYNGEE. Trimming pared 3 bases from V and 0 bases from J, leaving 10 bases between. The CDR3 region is CASSARIGSYNEQFF. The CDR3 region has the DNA TGTGCCAGCAGCGCCCGAATCGGCTCCTACAATGAGCAGTTCTTC.

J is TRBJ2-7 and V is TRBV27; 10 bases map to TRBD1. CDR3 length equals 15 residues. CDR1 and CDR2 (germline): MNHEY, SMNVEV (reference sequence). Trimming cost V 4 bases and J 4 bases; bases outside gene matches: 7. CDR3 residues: CASSSRQGANYEQYF. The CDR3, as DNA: TGTGCCAGCAGTTCCCGACAGGGGGCAAATTACGAGCAGTACTTC.

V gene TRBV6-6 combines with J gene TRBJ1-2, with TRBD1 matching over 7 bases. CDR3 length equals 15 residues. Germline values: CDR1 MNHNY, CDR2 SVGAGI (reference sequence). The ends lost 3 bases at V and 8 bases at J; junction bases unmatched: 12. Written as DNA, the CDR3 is TGTGCCAGCAGTTATTCCCGACAGGGAGAGAGGGGCTACACCTTC. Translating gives CASSYSRQGERGYTF.

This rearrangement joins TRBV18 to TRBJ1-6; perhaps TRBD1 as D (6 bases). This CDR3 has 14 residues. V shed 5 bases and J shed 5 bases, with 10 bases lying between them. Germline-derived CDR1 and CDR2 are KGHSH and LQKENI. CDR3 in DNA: TGTGCCAGCTCATCACAGGGAAATAATTCACCCCTCCACTTT. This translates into CASSSQGNNSPLHF.

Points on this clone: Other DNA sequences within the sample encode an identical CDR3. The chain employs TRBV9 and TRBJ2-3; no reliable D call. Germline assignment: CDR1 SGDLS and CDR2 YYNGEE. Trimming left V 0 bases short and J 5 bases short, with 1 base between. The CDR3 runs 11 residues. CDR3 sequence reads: CASSVGDTQYF. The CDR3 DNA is TGTGCCAGCAGCGTAGGAGATACGCAGTATTTT. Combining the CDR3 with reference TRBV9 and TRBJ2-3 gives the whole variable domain DSGVTQTPKHLITATGQRVTLRCSPRSGDLSVYWYQQSLDQGLQFLIQYYNGEERAKGNILERFSAQQFPDLHSELNLSSLELGDSALYFCASSVGDTQYFGPGTRLTVL.

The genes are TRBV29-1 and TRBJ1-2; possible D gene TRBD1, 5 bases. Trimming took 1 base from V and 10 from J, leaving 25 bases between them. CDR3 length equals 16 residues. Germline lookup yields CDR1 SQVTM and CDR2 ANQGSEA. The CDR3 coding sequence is TGCAGCGTTGAAGGTGGGGCACTGTGGCAAGTGGGGTACTACACCTTC. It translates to CSVEGGALWQVGYYTF.

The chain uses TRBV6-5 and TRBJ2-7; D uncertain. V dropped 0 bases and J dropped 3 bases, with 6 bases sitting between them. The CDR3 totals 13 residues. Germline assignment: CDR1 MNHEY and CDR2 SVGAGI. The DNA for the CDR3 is TGTGCCAGCAGTTACTCGGGCAGCTACGAGCAGTACTTC. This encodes CASSYSGSYEQYF.

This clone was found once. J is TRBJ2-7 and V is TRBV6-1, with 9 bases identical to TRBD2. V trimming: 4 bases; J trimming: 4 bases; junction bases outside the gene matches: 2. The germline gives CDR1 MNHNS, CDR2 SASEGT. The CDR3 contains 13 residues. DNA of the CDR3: TGTGCCAGCAGTGCTAGCGGGACATACGAGCAGTACTTC. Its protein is CASSASGTYEQYF.